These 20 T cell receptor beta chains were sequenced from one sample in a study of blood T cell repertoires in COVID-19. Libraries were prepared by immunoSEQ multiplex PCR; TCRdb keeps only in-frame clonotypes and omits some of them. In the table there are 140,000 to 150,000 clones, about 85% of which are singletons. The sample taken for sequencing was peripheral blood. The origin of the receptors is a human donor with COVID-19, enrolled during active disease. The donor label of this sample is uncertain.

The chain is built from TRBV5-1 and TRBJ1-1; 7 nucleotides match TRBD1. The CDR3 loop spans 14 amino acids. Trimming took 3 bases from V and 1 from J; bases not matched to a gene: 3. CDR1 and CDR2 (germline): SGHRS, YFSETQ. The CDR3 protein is CASSSGTENTEAFF. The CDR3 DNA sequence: TGCGCCAGCAGCTCCGGGACAGAGAACACTGAAGCTTTCTTT. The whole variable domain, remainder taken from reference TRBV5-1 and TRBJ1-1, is KAGVTQTPRYLIKTRGQQVTLSCSPISGHRSVSWYQQTPGQGLQFLFEYFSETQRNKGNFPGRFSGRQFSNSRSEMNVSTLELGDSALYLCASSSGTENTEAFFGQGTRLTVV.

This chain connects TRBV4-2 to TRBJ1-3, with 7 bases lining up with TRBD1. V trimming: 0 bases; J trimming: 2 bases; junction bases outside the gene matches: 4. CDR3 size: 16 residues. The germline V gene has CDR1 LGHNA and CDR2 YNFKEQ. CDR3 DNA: TGTGCCAGCAGCCAAGATTGGGACAGTACTGGAAACACCATATATTTT. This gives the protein CASSQDWDSTGNTIYF.

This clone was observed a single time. In DNA, the CDR3 is TGTGCCAGTAGTCAGACACGCGTCTCTGGAAACACCATATATTTT. It specifies CASSQTRVSGNTIYF. This chain connects TRBV19 to TRBJ1-3; D remains unclear. Germline V gene data show CDR1 as LNHDA and CDR2 as SQIVND (reference sequence). The CDR3 is 15 amino acids. Trimming left V 5 bases short and J 0 bases short, with 11 bases between.

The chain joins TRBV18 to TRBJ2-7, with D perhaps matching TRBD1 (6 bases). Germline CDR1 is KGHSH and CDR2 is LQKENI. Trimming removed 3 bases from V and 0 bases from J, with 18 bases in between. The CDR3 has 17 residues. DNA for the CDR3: TGTGCCAGCTCACCTAACGCAGACAGGCCGAGCTCCTACGAGCAGTACTTC. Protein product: CASSPNADRPSSYEQYF.

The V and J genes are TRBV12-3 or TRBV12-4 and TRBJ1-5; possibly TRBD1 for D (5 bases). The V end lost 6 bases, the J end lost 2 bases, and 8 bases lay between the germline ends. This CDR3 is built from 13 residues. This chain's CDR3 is CASSDSRNQPQHF. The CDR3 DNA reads TGTGCCAGCAGCGACAGCCGCAATCAGCCCCAGCATTTT.

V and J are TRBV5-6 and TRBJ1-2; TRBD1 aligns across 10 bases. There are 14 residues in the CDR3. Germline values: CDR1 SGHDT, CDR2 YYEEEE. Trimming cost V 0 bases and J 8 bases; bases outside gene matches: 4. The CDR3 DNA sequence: TGTGCCAGCAGCTTGGGACAGGGGGCAAGGGGCTACACCTTC. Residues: CASSLGQGARGYTF.

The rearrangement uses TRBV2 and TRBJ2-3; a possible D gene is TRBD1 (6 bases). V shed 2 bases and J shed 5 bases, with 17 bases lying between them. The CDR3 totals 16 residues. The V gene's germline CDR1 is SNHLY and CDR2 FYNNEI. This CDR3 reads CASSERETGSIDTQYF. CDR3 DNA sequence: TGTGCCAGCAGTGAACGAGAGACAGGCAGTATAGATACGCAGTATTTT.

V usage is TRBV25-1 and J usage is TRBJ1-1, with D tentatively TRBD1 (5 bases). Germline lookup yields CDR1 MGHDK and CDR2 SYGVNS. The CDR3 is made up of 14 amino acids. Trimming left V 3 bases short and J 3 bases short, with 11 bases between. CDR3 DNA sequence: TGTGCCAGCAGTGATGCGGGGACCTACACTGAAGCTTTCTTT. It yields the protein CASSDAGTYTEAFF.

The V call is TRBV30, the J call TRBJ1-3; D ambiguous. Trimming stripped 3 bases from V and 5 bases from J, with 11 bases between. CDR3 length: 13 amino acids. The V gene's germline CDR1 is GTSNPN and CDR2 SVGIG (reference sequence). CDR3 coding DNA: TGTGCCTGGAGCCCTTTGAGGAGAAACACCATATATTTT. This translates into CAWSPLRRNTIYF.

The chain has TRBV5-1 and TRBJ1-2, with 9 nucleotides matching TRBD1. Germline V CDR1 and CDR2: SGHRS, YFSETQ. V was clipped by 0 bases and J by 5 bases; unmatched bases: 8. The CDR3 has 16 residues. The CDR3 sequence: CASSLADRTGVYGYTF. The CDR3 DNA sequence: TGCGCCAGCAGCTTGGCCGACAGGACAGGGGTGTATGGCTACACCTTC.

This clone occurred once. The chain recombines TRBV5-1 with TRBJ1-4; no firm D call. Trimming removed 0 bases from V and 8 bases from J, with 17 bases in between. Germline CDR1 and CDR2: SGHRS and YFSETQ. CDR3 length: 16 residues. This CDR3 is CASSLVGSGVQEKLFF. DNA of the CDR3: TGCGCCAGCAGCTTGGTAGGAAGCGGGGTTCAGGAAAAACTGTTTTTT.

Written as DNA, the CDR3 is TGTGCCACCAGTGTCCCAGGGGGGGATACGCAGTATTTT. It encodes CATSVPGGDTQYF. This chain joins TRBV24-1 and TRBJ2-3; D is possibly TRBD1 (7 bases). The CDR3 has 13 residues. Germline V gives CDR1 KGHDR, CDR2 SFDVKD. V dropped 5 bases and J dropped 6 bases, with 11 bases sitting between them.

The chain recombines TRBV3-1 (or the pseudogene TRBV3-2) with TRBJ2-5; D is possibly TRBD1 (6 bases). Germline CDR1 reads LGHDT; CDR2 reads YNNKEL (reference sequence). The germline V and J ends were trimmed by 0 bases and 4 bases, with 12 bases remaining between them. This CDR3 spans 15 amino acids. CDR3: CASSQDPGVGETQYF. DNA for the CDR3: TGTGCCAGCAGCCAAGATCCAGGGGTGGGAGAGACCCAGTACTTC.

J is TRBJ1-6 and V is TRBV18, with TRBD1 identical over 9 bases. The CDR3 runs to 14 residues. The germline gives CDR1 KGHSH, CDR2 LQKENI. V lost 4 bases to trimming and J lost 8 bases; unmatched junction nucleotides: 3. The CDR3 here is CASSQGQGYSPLHF. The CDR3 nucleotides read TGTGCCAGCTCACAAGGACAGGGGTATTCACCCCTCCACTTT.

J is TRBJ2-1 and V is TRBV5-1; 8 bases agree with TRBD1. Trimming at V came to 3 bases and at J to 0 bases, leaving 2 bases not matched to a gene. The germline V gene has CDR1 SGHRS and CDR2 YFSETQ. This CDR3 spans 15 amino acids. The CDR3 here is CASSYGTGSYNEQFF. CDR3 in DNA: TGCGCCAGCAGCTATGGGACAGGCTCCTACAATGAGCAGTTCTTC.

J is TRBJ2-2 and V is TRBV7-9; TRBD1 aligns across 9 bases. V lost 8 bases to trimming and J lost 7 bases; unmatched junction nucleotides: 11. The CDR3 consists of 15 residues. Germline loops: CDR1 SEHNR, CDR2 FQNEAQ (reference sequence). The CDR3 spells CASDRDRDNLGELFF. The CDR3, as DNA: TGTGCCAGCGACAGGGACAGGGATAATCTCGGGGAGCTGTTTTTT.

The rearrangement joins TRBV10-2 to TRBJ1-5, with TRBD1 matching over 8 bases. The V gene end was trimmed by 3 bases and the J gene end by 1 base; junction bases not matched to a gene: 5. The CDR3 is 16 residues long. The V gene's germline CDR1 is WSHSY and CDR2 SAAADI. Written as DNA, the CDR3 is TGCGCCAGCAGTGAAGCAGGGGGCGGAAGCAATCAGCCCCAGCATTTT. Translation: CASSEAGGGSNQPQHF.

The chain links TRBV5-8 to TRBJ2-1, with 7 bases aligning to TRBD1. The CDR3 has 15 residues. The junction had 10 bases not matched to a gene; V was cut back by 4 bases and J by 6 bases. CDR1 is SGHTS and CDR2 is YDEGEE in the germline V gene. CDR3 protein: CASSRGQASGNEQFF. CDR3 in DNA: TGTGCCAGCAGCCGTGGACAGGCGTCGGGCAATGAGCAGTTCTTC.

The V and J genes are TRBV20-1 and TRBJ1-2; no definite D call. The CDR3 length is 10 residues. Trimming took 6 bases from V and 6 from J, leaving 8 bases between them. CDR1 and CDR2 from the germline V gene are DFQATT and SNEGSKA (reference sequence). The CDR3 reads CSARGNGYTF. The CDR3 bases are TGCAGTGCCCGCGGCAATGGCTACACCTTC.

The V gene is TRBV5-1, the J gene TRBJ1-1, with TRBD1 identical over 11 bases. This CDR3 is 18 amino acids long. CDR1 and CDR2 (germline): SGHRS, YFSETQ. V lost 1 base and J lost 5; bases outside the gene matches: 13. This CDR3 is CASSLPGDRGAPRTEAFF. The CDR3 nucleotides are TGCGCCAGCAGCTTGCCAGGGGACAGGGGGGCCCCGCGAACTGAAGCTTTCTTT.